This TCR beta chain was documented in a study of T cells in Graves' hyperthyroidism and ophthalmopathy. RNA transcripts provided the source from which TCR beta CDR3 regions were amplified. The study used the HTBI primer set for a first-round RT-PCR of the TCR CDR3. TCRdb fed the multiplex PCR reads into MiXCR, producing one record per CDR3 protein. In the table there are approximately 380,000 distinct CDR3 sequences, about a fifth of which are singletons. Notes on the study in general: Also found in blood were most expanded thyroid clonotypes above 0.001.

This CDR3 region has 14 residues. With 7 bases removed from V and 4 bases from J, the gap between germline ends came to 16 bases. The sample holds many counts of this clonotype. Its antigen is not identified. Patients having uncontrolled infection, another autoimmune disease, pregnancy or lactation were not included. The receptor's source is a man between 18 and 29 years old with Graves' ophthalmopathy. Sequences were obtained from blood. V gene TRBV12-3 or TRBV12-4 combines with J gene TRBJ1-1; D unclear. CDR3 protein: CASTTRGKATEAFF. CDR3 bases: TGTGCCAGCACCACCCGAGGGAAGGCCACTGAAGCTTTCTTT.